This TCR beta chain was documented in a study of response to subunit inactivated influenza vaccine. General study findings and limits: Researchers suggested that each seasonal influenza vaccination recruits few new T cells.

Each CDR3 protein gets one entry after TCRdb re-called the RT-PCR reads with MiXCR. Of 530,000 or so distinct CDR3 sequences listed, 14% are singletons. In this sample, this clonotype turned up once. Its specificity is not known. This sample comprised PBMCs from blood, obtained approximately 13 days after vaccination. The sequence was collected from a man aged 50-60 years who received an inactivated influenza vaccine.

The CDR3 sequence is CSASPLAGASFYEQYF. The CDR3 coding sequence is TGCAGTGCTAGTCCCTTAGCGGGGGCCTCTTTCTACGAGCAGTACTTC. The chain links TRBV20-1 to TRBJ2-7; the match to TRBD2 covers 9 bases. The length of the CDR3 is 16 residues. Germline V CDR1 and CDR2: DFQATT, SNEGSKA (reference sequence). V lost 3 bases, J lost 3 bases, and 12 bases stayed unmatched.